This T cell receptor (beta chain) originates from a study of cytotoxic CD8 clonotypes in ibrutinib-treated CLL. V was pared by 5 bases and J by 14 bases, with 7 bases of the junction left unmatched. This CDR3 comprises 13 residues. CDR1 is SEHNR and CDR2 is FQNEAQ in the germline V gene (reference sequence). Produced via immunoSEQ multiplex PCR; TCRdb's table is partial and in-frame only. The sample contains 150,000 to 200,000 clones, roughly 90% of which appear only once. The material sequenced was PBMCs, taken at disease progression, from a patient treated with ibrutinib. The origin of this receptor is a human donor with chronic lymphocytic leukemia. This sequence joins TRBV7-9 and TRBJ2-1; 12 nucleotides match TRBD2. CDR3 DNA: TGTGCCAGCAGCGATCTAGCGGGAGGGCCTAAGTTCTTC. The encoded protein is CASSDLAGGPKFF.